This passage covers 2 T cell receptor beta chains from one sample sequenced in a study of PD-L1 blockade in urothelial cancer. Profiled with immunoSEQ multiplex PCR; TCRdb holds only in-frame clones, not every one. The sample yields around 33,000 clones, 89% seen once. Specified time point: peripheral blood 6 weeks after treatment start. The starting material was PBMCs, obtained around atezolizumab (anti-PD-L1) treatment. These receptors originate from a man older than 75 with urothelial cancer.

The gene calls are TRBV18 and TRBJ2-7; no definite D call. Germline V lookup: CDR1 KGHSH, CDR2 LQKENI. The V end was cut by 0 bases, the J end by 3 bases, with 9 bases between. The CDR3 is 14 amino acids. CDR3 sequence (DNA): TGTGCCAGCTCACCACCGCATAGCAGCTACGAGCAGTACTTC. Its translation: CASSPPHSSYEQYF.

The rearrangement joins TRBV27 to TRBJ2-7; D is undetermined. The V end lost 8 bases, the J end lost 0 bases, and 8 bases lay between the germline ends. Germline V gene sequence: CDR1 MNHEY, CDR2 SMNVEV (reference sequence). The CDR3 consists of 12 residues. The DNA for the CDR3 is TGTGCCAGCGGGCTGAGCTCCTACGAGCAGTACTTC. It codes for CASGLSSYEQYF.